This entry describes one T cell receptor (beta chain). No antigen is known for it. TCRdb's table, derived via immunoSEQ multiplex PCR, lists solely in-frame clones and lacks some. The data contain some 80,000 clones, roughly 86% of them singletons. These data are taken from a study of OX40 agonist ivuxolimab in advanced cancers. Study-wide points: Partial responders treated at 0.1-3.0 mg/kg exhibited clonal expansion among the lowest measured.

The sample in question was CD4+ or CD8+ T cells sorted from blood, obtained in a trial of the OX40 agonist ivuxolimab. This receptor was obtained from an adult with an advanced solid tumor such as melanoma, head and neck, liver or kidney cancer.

In DNA, the CDR3 is TGTGCCAGCAGTTTGACTCTTGTGAACACTGAAGCTTTCTTT. This encodes CASSLTLVNTEAFF. The chain uses TRBV27 and TRBJ1-1; D uncertain. Germline lookup yields CDR1 MNHEY and CDR2 SMNVEV (reference sequence). CDR3 length: 14 amino acids. V shed 3 bases and J shed 0 bases, with 8 bases lying between them.